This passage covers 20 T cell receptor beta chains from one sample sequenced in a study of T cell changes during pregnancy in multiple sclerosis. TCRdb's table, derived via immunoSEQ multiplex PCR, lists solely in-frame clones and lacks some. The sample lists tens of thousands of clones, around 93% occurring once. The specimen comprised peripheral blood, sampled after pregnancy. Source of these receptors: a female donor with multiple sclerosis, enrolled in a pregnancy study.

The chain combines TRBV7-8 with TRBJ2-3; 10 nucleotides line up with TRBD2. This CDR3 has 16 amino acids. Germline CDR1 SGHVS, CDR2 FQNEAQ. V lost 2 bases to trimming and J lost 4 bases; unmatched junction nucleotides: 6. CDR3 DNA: TGTGCCAGCAGCTTAAGAAGCGGGGGGGTGGCAGATACGCAGTATTTT. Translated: CASSLRSGGVADTQYF.

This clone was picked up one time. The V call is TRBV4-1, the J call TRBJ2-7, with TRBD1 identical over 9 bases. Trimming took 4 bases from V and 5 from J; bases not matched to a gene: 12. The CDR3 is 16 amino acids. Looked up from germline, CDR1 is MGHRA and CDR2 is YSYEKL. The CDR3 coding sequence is TGCGCCAGCAGCCGCCAAACCGGGACAGGGTCGAACGAGCAGTACTTC. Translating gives CASSRQTGTGSNEQYF.

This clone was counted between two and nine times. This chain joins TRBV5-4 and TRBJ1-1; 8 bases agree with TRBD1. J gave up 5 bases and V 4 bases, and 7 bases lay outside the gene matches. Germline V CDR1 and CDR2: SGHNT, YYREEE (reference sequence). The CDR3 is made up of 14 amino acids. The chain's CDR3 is CASSRRDRMTEAFF. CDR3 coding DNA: TGTGCCAGCAGCCGCCGGGACAGGATGACTGAAGCTTTCTTT.

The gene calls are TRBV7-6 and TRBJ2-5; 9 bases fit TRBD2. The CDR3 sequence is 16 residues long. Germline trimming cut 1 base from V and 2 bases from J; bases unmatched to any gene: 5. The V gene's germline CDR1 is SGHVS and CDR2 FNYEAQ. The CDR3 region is CASSLGPSGAQETQYF. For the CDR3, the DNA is TGTGCCAGCAGCTTAGGACCTAGCGGGGCTCAAGAGACCCAGTACTTC.

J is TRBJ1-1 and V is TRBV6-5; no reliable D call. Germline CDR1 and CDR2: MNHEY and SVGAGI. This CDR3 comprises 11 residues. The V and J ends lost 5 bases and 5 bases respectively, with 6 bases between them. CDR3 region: CASSPRTEAFF. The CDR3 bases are TGTGCCAGCAGTCCCAGGACTGAAGCTTTCTTT.

The CDR3 DNA sequence: TGTGCCAGCAGCTTAGGGGGGCAGATGCATGGTGCGACCCAGTACTTC. Protein product: CASSLGGQMHGATQYF. This chain links TRBV7-2 with TRBJ2-5; D is possibly TRBD1 (6 bases). V lost 1 base to trimming and J lost 7 bases, with 19 bases between them. The CDR3 covers 16 residues. Germline V CDR1 and CDR2: SGHTA, FQGNSA.

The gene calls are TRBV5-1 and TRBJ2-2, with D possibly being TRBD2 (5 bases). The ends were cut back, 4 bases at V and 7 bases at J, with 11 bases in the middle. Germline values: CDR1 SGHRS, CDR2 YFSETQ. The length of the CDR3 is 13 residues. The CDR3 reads CASSRLSDGELFF. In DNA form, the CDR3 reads TGCGCCAGCAGCAGGCTTAGCGACGGGGAGCTGTTTTTT.

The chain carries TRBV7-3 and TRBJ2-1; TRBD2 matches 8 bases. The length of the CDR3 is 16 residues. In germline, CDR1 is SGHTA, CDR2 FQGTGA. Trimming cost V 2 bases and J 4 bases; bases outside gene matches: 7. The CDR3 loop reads CASSLQGGGIYNEQFF. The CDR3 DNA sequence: TGTGCCAGCAGCTTACAGGGCGGGGGGATATACAATGAGCAGTTCTTC.

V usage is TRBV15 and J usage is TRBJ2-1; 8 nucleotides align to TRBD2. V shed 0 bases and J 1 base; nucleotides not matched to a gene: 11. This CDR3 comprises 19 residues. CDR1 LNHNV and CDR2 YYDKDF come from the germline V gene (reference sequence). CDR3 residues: CATSRDSGSGGTSYNEQFF. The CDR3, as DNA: TGTGCCACCAGCAGAGATAGTGGGAGCGGGGGTACTTCCTACAATGAGCAGTTCTTC.

In DNA, the CDR3 is TGTGCCAGCAGTGCTACAGGGCTTCGAGCTTTCTTT. Translation gives CASSATGLRAFF. V usage is TRBV6-5 and J usage is TRBJ1-1; D might be TRBD1 (6 bases). CDR1 is MNHEY and CDR2 is SVGAGI in the germline V gene. The CDR3 is 12 amino acids. The V and J ends lost 5 bases and 10 bases respectively, with 14 bases between them.

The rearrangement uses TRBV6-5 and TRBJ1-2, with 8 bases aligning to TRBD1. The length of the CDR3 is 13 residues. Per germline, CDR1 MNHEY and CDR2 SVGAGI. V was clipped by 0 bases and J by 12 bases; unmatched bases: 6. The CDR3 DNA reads TGTGCCAGCAGTTACTCTACAGGGGGTTGGAACACCTTC. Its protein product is CASSYSTGGWNTF.

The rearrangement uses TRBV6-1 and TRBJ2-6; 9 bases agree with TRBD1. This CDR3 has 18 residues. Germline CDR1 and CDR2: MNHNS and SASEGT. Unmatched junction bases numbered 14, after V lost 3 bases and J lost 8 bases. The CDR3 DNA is TGTGCCAGCAGTGAGGACGGGACAGGGACTCCCAGGACCAACGTCCTGACTTTC. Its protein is CASSEDGTGTPRTNVLTF.

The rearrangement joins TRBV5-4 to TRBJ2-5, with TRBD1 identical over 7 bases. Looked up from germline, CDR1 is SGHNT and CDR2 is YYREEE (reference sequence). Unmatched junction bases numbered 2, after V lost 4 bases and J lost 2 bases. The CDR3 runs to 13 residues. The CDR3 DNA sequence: TGTGCCAGCAGCCCGGGACAGCAAGAGACCCAGTACTTC. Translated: CASSPGQQETQYF.

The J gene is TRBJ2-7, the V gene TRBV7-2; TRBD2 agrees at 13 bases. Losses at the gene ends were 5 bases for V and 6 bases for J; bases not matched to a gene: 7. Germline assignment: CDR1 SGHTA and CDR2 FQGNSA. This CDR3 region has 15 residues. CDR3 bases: TGTGCCAGCAGCCCTTGGACTAGCGGGGGCCCCGAGCAGTACTTC. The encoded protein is CASSPWTSGGPEQYF.

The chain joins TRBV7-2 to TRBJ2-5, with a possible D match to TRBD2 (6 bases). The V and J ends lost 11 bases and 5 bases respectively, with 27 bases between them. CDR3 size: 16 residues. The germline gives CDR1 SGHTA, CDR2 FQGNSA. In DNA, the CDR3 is TGTGCCTGCGGGACCGTCCCGTCGCCGGCATTGGAGACCCAGTACTTC. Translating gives CACGTVPSPALETQYF.

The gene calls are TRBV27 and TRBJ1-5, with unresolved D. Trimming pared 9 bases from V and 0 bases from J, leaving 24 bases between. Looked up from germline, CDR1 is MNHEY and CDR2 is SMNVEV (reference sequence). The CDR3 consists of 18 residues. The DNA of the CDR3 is TGTGCCAGACGAAGCTCAGTAGAGACGGGGTATAGCAATCAGCCCCAGCATTTT. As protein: CARRSSVETGYSNQPQHF.

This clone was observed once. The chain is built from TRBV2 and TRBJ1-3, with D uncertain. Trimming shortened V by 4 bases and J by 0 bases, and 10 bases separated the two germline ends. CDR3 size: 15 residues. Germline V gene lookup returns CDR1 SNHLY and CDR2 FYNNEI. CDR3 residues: CASSATTLSGNTIYF. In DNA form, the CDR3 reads TGTGCCAGCAGTGCTACTACGCTCTCTGGAAACACCATATATTTT. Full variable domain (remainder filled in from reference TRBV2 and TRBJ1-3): EPEVTQTPSHQVTQMGQEVILRCVPISNHLYFYWYRQILGQKVEFLVSFYNNEISEKSEIFDDQFSVERPDGSNFTLKIRSTKLEDSAMYFCASSATTLSGNTIYFGEGSWLTVV.

CDR3 DNA sequence: TGTGCCAGCTCACCAGGACAGGGCACTTCATCCTCTAGGGAGCAGTACTTC. It yields the protein CASSPGQGTSSSREQYF. The V gene is TRBV18, the J gene TRBJ2-7; TRBD1 agrees at 8 bases. This CDR3 is 17 amino acids long. Unmatched junction bases numbered 16, after V lost 2 bases and J lost 7 bases. The germline V gene has CDR1 KGHSH and CDR2 LQKENI.

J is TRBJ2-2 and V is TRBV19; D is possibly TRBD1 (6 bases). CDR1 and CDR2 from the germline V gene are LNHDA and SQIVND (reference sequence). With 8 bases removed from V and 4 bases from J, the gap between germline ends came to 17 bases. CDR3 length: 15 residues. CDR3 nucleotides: TGTGCCAGTCAAATTACAGGGTTGGGCACCGGGGAGCTGTTTTTT. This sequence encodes CASQITGLGTGELFF.

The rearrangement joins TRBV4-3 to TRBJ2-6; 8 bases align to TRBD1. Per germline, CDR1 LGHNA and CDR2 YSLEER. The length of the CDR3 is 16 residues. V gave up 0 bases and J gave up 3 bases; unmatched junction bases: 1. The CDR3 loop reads CASSQDTGGGANVLTF. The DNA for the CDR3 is TGCGCCAGCAGCCAAGACACAGGGGGTGGGGCCAACGTCCTGACTTTC.